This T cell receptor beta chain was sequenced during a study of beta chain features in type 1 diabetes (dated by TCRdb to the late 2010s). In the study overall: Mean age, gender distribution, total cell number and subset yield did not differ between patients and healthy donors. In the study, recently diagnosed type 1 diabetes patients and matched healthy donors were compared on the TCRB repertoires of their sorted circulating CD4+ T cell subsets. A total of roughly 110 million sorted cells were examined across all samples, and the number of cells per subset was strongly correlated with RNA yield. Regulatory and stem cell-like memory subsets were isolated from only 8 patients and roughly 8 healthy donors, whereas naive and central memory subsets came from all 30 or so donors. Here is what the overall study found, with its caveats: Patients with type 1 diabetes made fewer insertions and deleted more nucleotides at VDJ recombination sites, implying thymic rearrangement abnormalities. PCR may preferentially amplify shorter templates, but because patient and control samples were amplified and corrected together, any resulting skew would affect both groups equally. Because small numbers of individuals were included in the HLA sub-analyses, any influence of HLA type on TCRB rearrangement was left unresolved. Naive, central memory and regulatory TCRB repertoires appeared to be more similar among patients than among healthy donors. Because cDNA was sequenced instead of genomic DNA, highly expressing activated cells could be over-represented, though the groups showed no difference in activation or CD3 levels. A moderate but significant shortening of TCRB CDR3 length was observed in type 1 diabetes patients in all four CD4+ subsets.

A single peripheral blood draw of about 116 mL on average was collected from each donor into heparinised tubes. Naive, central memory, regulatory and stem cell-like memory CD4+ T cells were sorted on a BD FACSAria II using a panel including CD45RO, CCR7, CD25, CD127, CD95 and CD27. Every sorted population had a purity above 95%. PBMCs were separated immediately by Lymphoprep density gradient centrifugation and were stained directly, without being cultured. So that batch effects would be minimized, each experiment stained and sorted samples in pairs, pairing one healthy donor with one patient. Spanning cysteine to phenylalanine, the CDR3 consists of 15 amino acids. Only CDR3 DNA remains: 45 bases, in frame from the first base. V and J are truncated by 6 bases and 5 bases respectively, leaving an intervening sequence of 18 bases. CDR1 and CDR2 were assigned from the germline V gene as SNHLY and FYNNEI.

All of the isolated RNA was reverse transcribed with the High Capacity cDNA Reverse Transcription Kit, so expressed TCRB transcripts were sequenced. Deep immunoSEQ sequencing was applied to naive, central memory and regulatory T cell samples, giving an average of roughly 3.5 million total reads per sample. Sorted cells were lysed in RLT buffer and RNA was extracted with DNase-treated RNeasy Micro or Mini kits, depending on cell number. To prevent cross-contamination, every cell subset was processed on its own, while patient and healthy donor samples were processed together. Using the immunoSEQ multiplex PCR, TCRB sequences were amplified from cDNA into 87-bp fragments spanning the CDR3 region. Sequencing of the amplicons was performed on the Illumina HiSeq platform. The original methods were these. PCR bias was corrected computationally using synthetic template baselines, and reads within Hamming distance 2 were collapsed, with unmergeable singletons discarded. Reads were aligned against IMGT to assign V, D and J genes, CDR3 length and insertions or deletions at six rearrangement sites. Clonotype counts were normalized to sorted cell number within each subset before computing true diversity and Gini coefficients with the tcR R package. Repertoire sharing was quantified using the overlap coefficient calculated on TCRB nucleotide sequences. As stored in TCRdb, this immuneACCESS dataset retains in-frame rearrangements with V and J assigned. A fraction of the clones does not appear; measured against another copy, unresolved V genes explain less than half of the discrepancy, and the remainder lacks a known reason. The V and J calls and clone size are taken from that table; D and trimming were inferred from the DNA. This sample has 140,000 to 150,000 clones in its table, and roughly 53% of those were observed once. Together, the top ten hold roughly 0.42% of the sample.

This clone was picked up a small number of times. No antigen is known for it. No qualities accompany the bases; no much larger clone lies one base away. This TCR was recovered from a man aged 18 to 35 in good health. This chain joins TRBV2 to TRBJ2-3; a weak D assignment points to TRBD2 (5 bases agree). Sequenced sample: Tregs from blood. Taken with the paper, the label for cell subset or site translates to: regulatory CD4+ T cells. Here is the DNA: TGTGCCAGCAGAGATCCCCCTTCACGGGGAGATACGCAGTATTTT. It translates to CASRDPPSRGDTQYF.